These T cell receptor beta chains were read from a single sample in a study of T-cell memory formation after mild COVID-19. One entry per CDR3 protein results from TCRdb running MiXCR on the 5' RACE reads. Among about 38,000 distinct CDR3 sequences, over 9.5% were seen once, and the ten largest hold roughly 27%. Sequencing was done on a sample of PBMCs or a T cell subset sorted from them (not recorded which). The origin of the receptors is a man younger than 30 who had mild COVID-19 (a few samples of this study predate the infection). Cell type and time point are not known. Each CDR3 is given with its conserved first and last residue. Each record gives: D gene, J gene, V gene, clone size, CDR3 DNA, CDR3 protein. The D gene is left open where the match is weak. Clone size, where shown, is once, few, many, or a class for clones that have expanded.

>.|TRBJ2-7|TRBV7-2|many
TGTGCCAGTACCACGGGACGGTCCTACGAGCAGTACTTC
CASTTGRSYEQYF
>TRBD1|TRBJ1-2|TRBV12-3/TRBV12-4|many
TGTGCCAGCAGTTTCACTGGGACAGATGGCTACACCTTC
CASSFTGTDGYTF
>TRBD2|TRBJ2-3|TRBV7-9|many
TGTGCCAGCAGCGACGGACTAGCGGGGGCAGATACGCAGTATTTT
CASSDGLAGADTQYF
>.|TRBJ2-3|TRBV25-1|many
TGTGCCAGCAGTATTAAATTGACAGATACGCAGTATTTT
CASSIKLTDTQYF
>TRBD2|TRBJ2-3|TRBV5-1|.
TGCGCCAGCAGCTTTTACGGGGGGGCAGATACGCAGTATTTT
CASSFYGGADTQYF
>.|TRBJ2-5|TRBV29-1|.
TGCAGCGTTGAAGAAGGAGAAGAGACCCAGTACTTC
CSVEEGEETQYF
>TRBD2|TRBJ2-4|TRBV6-2/TRBV6-3|few
TGTGCCAGCAGTCGGACTAGCGGGGAGGGCATTCAGTACTTC
CASSRTSGEGIQYF
>.|TRBJ2-7|TRBV5-5|many
TGTGCCAGCAGCTTGGCTAGTTACGAGCAGTACTTC
CASSLASYEQYF
>TRBD1|TRBJ1-3|TRBV20-1|many
TGCAGTGCTAGAGTGGCAGGGGGCAGGGACACCATATATTTT
CSARVAGGRDTIYF
>TRBD1|TRBJ2-1|TRBV20-1|many
TGCAGTGCTAGAGGGACAGGGGGCTCCTACAATGAGCAGTTCTTC
CSARGTGGSYNEQFF
>.|TRBJ2-5|TRBV7-2|many
TGTGCCAGCAGCCAGCGGCAGACCCAGTACTTC
CASSQRQTQYF
>.|TRBJ2-1|TRBV20-1|many
TGCAGTGCTAGAGATGGACGGGGACCCTACAATGAGCAGTTCTTC
CSARDGRGPYNEQFF
>.|TRBJ1-6|TRBV4-1|many
TGCGCCAGCAGCCGGGAAGGGACGTATATCTCCTATAATTCACCCCTCCACTTT
CASSREGTYISYNSPLHF
>.|TRBJ1-1|TRBV6-6|.
TGTGCCAGCAGCTTACGAACGGGGGGGAAGCGGACTGAAGCTTTCTTT
CASSLRTGGKRTEAFF
>TRBD1|TRBJ2-6|TRBV20-1|many
TGCAGTGCTAGGCAGGGGGCAGGTGGGGCCAACGTCCTGACTTTC
CSARQGAGGANVLTF
>.|TRBJ2-1|TRBV13|many
TGTGCCAGCAGCTTGACACTATCCCGGGCCCTCGATGAGCAGTTCTTC
CASSLTLSRALDEQFF
>.|TRBJ2-7|TRBV20-1|many
TGCAGTGCTAGAGCCGGGACTCTCCACGAGCAGTACTTC
CSARAGTLHEQYF